This T cell receptor (beta chain) was obtained from a study of cytomegalovirus exposure and HLA in healthy donors. Study observations and caveats: TCR beta sequences reportedly predicted most subjects' HLA-A and HLA-B alleles accurately.

Primers for the PCR totalled 60 Vbeta and 13 Jbeta. In the original workflow: Later work found 74 million or so unique TCR beta chains, with approximately 12 million shared. Libraries were prepared by immunoSEQ multiplex PCR; TCRdb keeps only in-frame clonotypes and omits some of them. V, J and clone size were drawn from that table, and D and trimming were deduced from the DNA. This sample has approximately 150,000 clones; just over 75% occur once, and the top ten carry roughly 1.4%. About this clone itself: Its specificity is unknown.

The TCR was taken from a woman in her twenties or thirties in good health and CMV-seropositive. The sequencing sample was made of PBMCs.

The DNA of the CDR3 is TGCGCCAGCAGCCGAGGGAGGGTACTAGCGGGGGACCTCGTGGACACCGGGGAGCTGTTTTTT. This codes for CASSRGRVLAGDLVDTGELFF. The chain carries TRBV4-1 and TRBJ2-2; 11 nucleotides match TRBD2. V shed 4 bases, J shed 3 bases, and the junction held 19 bases outside the gene matches. CDR3 length: 21 residues. Germline values: CDR1 MGHRA, CDR2 YSYEKL.